The rows below give T cell receptor beta chains drawn from one sample of a study of blood T cell repertoires in COVID-19. The repertoire was sequenced with immunoSEQ multiplex PCR; TCRdb's copy has only in-frame clones and lacks some. The profile shows 18,000 or so clones, approximately 93% of them singletons. Sequencing used peripheral blood. All receptors derive from a woman between 45 and 60 years old with active COVID-19. Each CDR3 is given with its conserved first and last residue. The D gene is left open where the match is weak. Only some rows state a clone size, as once, few, many or a class for expanded clones.

d_call: TRBD1
j_call: TRBJ1-4
v_call: TRBV5-1
clone_size: .
cdr3_aa: CASSPGQGAFNEKLFF
cdr3_nt: TGCGCCAGCAGCCCCGGCCAGGGGGCCTTTAATGAAAAACTGTTTTTT

d_call: TRBD1
j_call: TRBJ1-2
v_call: TRBV9
clone_size: .
cdr3_aa: CASSVGQGDYGYTF
cdr3_nt: TGTGCCAGCAGCGTCGGACAGGGCGACTATGGCTACACCTTC

d_call: TRBD1
j_call: TRBJ1-1
v_call: TRBV7-9
clone_size: .
cdr3_aa: CASSETGRYTEAFF
cdr3_nt: TGTGCCAGCAGCGAGACAGGGAGGTACACTGAAGCTTTCTTT

d_call: .
j_call: TRBJ1-4
v_call: TRBV7-8
clone_size: .
cdr3_aa: CASSLEARGGGKLFF
cdr3_nt: TGTGCCAGCAGCTTAGAAGCCAGGGGAGGGGGAAAACTGTTTTTT

d_call: .
j_call: TRBJ2-3
v_call: TRBV28
clone_size: .
cdr3_aa: CASKTRDLWTDTQYF
cdr3_nt: TGTGCCAGCAAAACCCGGGACTTATGGACAGATACGCAGTATTTT

d_call: .
j_call: TRBJ2-3
v_call: TRBV29-1
clone_size: .
cdr3_aa: CSVVPSGQGTDTQYF
cdr3_nt: TGCAGCGTTGTACCCTCTGGGCAGGGAACAGATACGCAGTATTTT

d_call: .
j_call: TRBJ2-5
v_call: TRBV7-9
clone_size: .
cdr3_aa: CASSPRDKRMETQYF
cdr3_nt: TGTGCCAGCAGCCCCCGGGACAAAAGGATGGAGACCCAGTACTTC

d_call: .
j_call: TRBJ1-1
v_call: TRBV5-1
clone_size: .
cdr3_aa: CASSFGPASEAFF
cdr3_nt: TGCGCCAGCAGCTTTGGGCCGGCTTCTGAAGCTTTCTTT

d_call: TRBD2
j_call: TRBJ2-3
v_call: TRBV14
clone_size: once
cdr3_aa: CASSQVRGGRDTQYF
cdr3_nt: TGTGCCAGCAGCCAAGTACGGGGCGGGAGAGATACGCAGTATTTT

d_call: TRBD1
j_call: TRBJ1-5
v_call: TRBV6-5
clone_size: .
cdr3_aa: CASRGTGASPQHF
cdr3_nt: TGTGCCAGCAGGGGGACAGGTGCCTCGCCCCAGCATTTT

d_call: TRBD1
j_call: TRBJ2-7
v_call: TRBV28
clone_size: few
cdr3_aa: CASSPTGGTSYEQYF
cdr3_nt: TGTGCCAGCAGTCCCACAGGGGGAACTTCCTACGAGCAGTACTTC

d_call: .
j_call: TRBJ2-5
v_call: TRBV11-2
clone_size: .
cdr3_aa: CASSPRAGAETQYF
cdr3_nt: TGTGCCAGCAGCCCTAGGGCAGGGGCAGAGACCCAGTACTTC

d_call: .
j_call: TRBJ1-2
v_call: TRBV16
clone_size: .
cdr3_aa: CASSRDRTYGYTF
cdr3_nt: TGTGCCAGCAGCCGAGACAGAACCTATGGCTACACCTTC

d_call: .
j_call: TRBJ1-1
v_call: TRBV3-1/TRBV3-2
clone_size: once
cdr3_aa: CASSRGNTEAFF
cdr3_nt: TGTGCCAGCAGTAGAGGGAACACTGAAGCTTTCTTT

d_call: .
j_call: TRBJ2-1
v_call: TRBV24-1
clone_size: .
cdr3_aa: CATSDTAAGFNNEQFF
cdr3_nt: TGTGCCACCAGTGATACGGCCGCAGGGTTTAACAATGAGCAGTTCTTC

d_call: .
j_call: TRBJ2-7
v_call: TRBV30
clone_size: few
cdr3_aa: CAWSVRTALSYEQYF
cdr3_nt: TGTGCCTGGAGTGTCCGGACAGCCCTCTCCTACGAGCAGTACTTC

d_call: .
j_call: TRBJ2-7
v_call: TRBV2
clone_size: .
cdr3_aa: CASSEGDRISYEQYF
cdr3_nt: TGTGCCAGCAGCGAAGGTGACAGGATTAGTTACGAGCAGTACTTC

d_call: TRBD2
j_call: TRBJ2-1
v_call: TRBV27
clone_size: .
cdr3_aa: CASSLSWAGAYNEQFF
cdr3_nt: TGTGCCAGCAGTTTATCTTGGGCGGGAGCCTACAATGAGCAGTTCTTC

d_call: .
j_call: TRBJ1-6
v_call: TRBV12-3/TRBV12-4
clone_size: .
cdr3_aa: CASSLAASGTLHF
cdr3_nt: TGTGCCAGCAGTTTAGCAGCTTCTGGTACCCTCCACTTT

d_call: .
j_call: TRBJ1-6
v_call: TRBV9
clone_size: few
cdr3_aa: CASSVGGFNSPLHF
cdr3_nt: TGTGCCAGCAGCGTAGGCGGTTTTAATTCACCCCTCCACTTT

d_call: .
j_call: TRBJ1-2
v_call: TRBV21-1
clone_size: .
cdr3_aa: CASSTAGNYGYTF
cdr3_nt: TGTGCCAGCAGCACGGCAGGGAACTATGGCTACACCTTC

d_call: TRBD2
j_call: TRBJ2-7
v_call: TRBV5-5
clone_size: .
cdr3_aa: CASSGTSGSKGYEQYF
cdr3_nt: TGTGCCAGCAGTGGGACTAGCGGGAGCAAGGGCTACGAGCAGTACTTC

d_call: TRBD1
j_call: TRBJ2-4
v_call: TRBV13
clone_size: .
cdr3_aa: CASSFGQGKNIQYF
cdr3_nt: TGTGCCAGCAGCTTCGGACAGGGGAAAAACATTCAGTACTTC

d_call: .
j_call: TRBJ2-7
v_call: TRBV12-3/TRBV12-4
clone_size: .
cdr3_aa: CASGTLGTYEQYF
cdr3_nt: TGTGCCAGTGGGACTTTGGGGACCTACGAGCAGTACTTC

d_call: TRBD2
j_call: TRBJ2-5
v_call: TRBV7-8
clone_size: .
cdr3_aa: CASTGTSVLGETQYF
cdr3_nt: TGTGCCAGCACTGGGACTAGCGTCCTAGGGGAGACCCAGTACTTC

d_call: TRBD1
j_call: TRBJ1-2
v_call: TRBV5-1
clone_size: .
cdr3_aa: CASSGAGQGVDGYTF
cdr3_nt: TGCGCCAGCAGCGGGGCTGGACAGGGTGTCGATGGCTACACCTTC

d_call: .
j_call: TRBJ1-4
v_call: TRBV9
clone_size: .
cdr3_aa: CASSPARRHPAGVYEKLFF
cdr3_nt: TGTGCCAGCAGCCCCGCCCGTAGACACCCGGCGGGGGTTTATGAAAAACTGTTTTTT

d_call: .
j_call: TRBJ1-1
v_call: TRBV5-1
clone_size: .
cdr3_aa: CASSLAAGFEAFF
cdr3_nt: TGCGCCAGCAGCTTGGCCGCGGGATTTGAAGCTTTCTTT

d_call: .
j_call: TRBJ2-7
v_call: TRBV2
clone_size: .
cdr3_aa: CASSDPTGVYEQYF
cdr3_nt: TGTGCCAGCAGTGATCCTACAGGCGTCTACGAGCAGTACTTC